The entry that follows covers one T cell receptor beta chain sequence. Its antigen is unknown. This record comes from a study of cytomegalovirus exposure and HLA in healthy donors. Whole-study findings and limits: An analysis was carried out at a later point. It showed that HLA-associated TCR beta chains were more clonally expanded than equally common non-associated chains.

Primers for the PCR totalled 60 Vbeta and 13 Jbeta. TCRdb's table, derived via immunoSEQ multiplex PCR, lists solely in-frame clones and lacks some. The data show approximately 160,000 clones, with more than 70% seen just once and around 0.41% held by the top ten. Likely unrecorded immune exposures existed in these nominally healthy donors. Germline CDR1 is LNHDA and CDR2 is SQIVND (reference sequence). This CDR3 has 17 amino acids. Trimming cost V 9 bases and J 0 bases; bases outside gene matches: 11. This chain uses TRBV19 with TRBJ2-1, with 10 bases fitting TRBD2. The clonotype was recovered from a boy between 2 and 15 years old in good health and CMV-seronegative. Sequencing was done on a sample of PBMCs. CDR3 DNA sequence: TGTGCCAGCTCCGAGCAGCGGGGGGGGACCTCCTACAATGAGCAGTTCTTC. As protein: CASSEQRGGTSYNEQFF.